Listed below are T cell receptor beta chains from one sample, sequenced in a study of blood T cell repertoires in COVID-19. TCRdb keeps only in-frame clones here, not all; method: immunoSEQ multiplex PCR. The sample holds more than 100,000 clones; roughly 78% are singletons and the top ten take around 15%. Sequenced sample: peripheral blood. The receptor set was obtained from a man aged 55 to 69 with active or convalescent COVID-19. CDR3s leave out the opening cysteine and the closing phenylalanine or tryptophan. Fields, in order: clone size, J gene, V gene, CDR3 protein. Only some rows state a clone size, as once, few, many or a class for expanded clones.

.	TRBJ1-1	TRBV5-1	ASSLANTEAF
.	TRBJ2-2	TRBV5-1	ASNSYPPRQGVDTGELF
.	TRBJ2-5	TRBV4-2	ASSQDRASGESRETQY
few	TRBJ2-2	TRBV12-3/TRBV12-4	ASSLVGRGELF
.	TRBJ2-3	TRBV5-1	ASSLEVAGAGDTQY
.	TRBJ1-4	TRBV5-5	ASNSGQQLRLF
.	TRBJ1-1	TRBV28	ASMTYSMNTEAF
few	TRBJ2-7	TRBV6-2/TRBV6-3	ASSYTGHSYEQY
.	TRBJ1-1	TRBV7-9	ASNPRPGQGMAEAF
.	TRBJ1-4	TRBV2	ASSDRGSLANEKLF
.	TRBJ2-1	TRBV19	ASRTYVGLYNEQF
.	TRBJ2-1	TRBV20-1	SALGGDFSF
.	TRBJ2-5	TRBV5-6	ASSSLTSGKETQY
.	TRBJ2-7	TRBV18	ASSAAGYEQY
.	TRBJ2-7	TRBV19	ASSIVLTGGNEQY
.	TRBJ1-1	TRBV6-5	ASRRQGAMNTEAF
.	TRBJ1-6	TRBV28	ASSPGTHNSPLH
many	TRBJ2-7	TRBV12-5	ASGLSHGAGELYEQY
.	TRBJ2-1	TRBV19	ASSMGAHYSYNEQF
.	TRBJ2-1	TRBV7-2	ASSLDAAGGRRSYNEQF
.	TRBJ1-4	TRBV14	ASSQGDRGNEKLF
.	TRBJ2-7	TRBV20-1	SASRPGEIYEQY
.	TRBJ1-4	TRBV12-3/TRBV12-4	ASRGLYGKLF
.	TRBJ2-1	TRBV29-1	SVEDRVVREQF